A single sample is the source of the 29 T cell receptor beta chains below, sequenced in a study of blood T cell repertoires in COVID-19 (dated by TCRdb to 2020 to 2021). The method was the immunoSEQ multiplex PCR assay. Drawn from immuneACCESS, this table holds only the in-frame rearrangements with V and J called that TCRdb kept. Clones are partly lost; checked studies trace under half to an unresolved V gene and leave the rest unexplained. Present in this sample are 200,000 or so clones, roughly 84% of which were seen just once. The top ten hold around 7% of the sample. Material: PBMCs or T cells enriched from blood (not recorded which). The receptors were sampled from a man aged 40-49 years who had recovered from COVID-19.

The rearrangement joins TRBV5-1 to TRBJ1-1; 8 nucleotides align to TRBD1. V shed 4 bases and J 4 bases; nucleotides not matched to a gene: 12. Germline V CDR1 and CDR2: SGHRS, YFSETQ. This CDR3 is built from 16 residues. CDR3: CASSGPGTGGGTEAFF. CDR3 DNA sequence: TGCGCCAGCAGCGGACCAGGGACAGGCGGGGGCACTGAAGCTTTCTTT.

The chain uses TRBV7-7 and TRBJ2-5, with 12 bases matching TRBD1. Germline CDR1 is SSHAT and CDR2 is FNYEAQ (reference sequence). This CDR3 spans 16 amino acids. The V segment lost 1 base and the J segment 4 bases; nucleotides outside the gene matches: 4. The CDR3 sequence is CASSLEGQGARETQYF. As DNA, the CDR3 is TGTGCCAGCAGCTTAGAGGGACAGGGGGCCCGAGAGACCCAGTACTTC.

This clone was observed a few times. J is TRBJ2-1 and V is TRBV6-5, with TRBD2 as a possible D gene (5 bases). V lost 7 bases, J lost 7 bases, and 5 bases lay in between. CDR3 size: 10 residues. The germline V gene encodes CDR1 MNHEY and CDR2 SVGAGI. CDR3 region: CASTGNEQFF. The CDR3 coding sequence is TGTGCCAGCACGGGGAATGAGCAGTTCTTC.

The chain couples TRBV7-9 to TRBJ2-2; 9 bases are a match to TRBD1. Germline CDR1 and CDR2: SEHNR and FQNEAQ (reference sequence). V shed 5 bases, J shed 4 bases, and the junction held 8 bases outside the gene matches. CDR3 length: 16 amino acids. CDR3 nucleotides: TGTGCCAGCAGCGGAACCGGGACAGGGTTCACCGGGGAGCTGTTTTTT. It encodes CASSGTGTGFTGELFF.

The sample holds one count of this clone. The CDR3 sequence is CSVEDRTGGAYEQYF. The CDR3 DNA is TGCAGCGTTGAAGACCGGACAGGGGGCGCCTACGAGCAGTACTTC. This chain connects TRBV29-1 to TRBJ2-7; the match to TRBD1 covers 11 bases. The V gene's germline CDR1 is SQVTM and CDR2 ANQGSEA. J lost 2 bases, V lost 0 bases, and 3 bases had no gene match. The CDR3 contains 15 residues.

The chain is built from TRBV5-4 and TRBJ2-1; TRBD1 agrees at 8 bases. V shed 3 bases and J 4 bases; nucleotides not matched to a gene: 6. The V gene's germline CDR1 is SGHNT and CDR2 YYREEE (reference sequence). CDR3 length equals 15 residues. Here the CDR3 DNA reads TGTGCCAGCAGCTCTGACAGGGGAGGTTACAATGAGCAGTTCTTC. Translated: CASSSDRGGYNEQFF.

The V call is TRBV13, the J call TRBJ1-2; 7 bases agree with TRBD1. This CDR3 region has 14 residues. Germline CDR1 is PRHDT and CDR2 is FYEKMQ (reference sequence). The V and J ends lost 5 bases and 5 bases, in that order; junction bases with no gene match: 8. The CDR3 nucleotides read TGTGCCAGCAGCCCCGGACAGGTGCGGTATGGCTACACCTTC. Its translation is CASSPGQVRYGYTF.

The chain couples TRBV21-1 to TRBJ2-7; the tabulated D call, TRBD2, remains unverified against the DNA. TRBV21-1 constitutes a pseudogene. The CDR3 contains 17 residues. The CDR3 DNA reads as TGTGCCAGCAGCAAAGTATCACTACGGGGGGGCCTTTACGAGCAGTACTTC. As protein: CASSKVSLRGGLYEQYF.

This clone was observed a few times. The chain is built from TRBV2 and TRBJ1-1; D possibly corresponds to TRBD1 (5 bases). This CDR3 has 13 amino acids. Per germline, CDR1 SNHLY and CDR2 FYNNEI. The V gene lost 6 bases and the J gene lost 2 bases, with 10 bases spanning the gap. CDR3 DNA sequence: TGTGCCAGCAGCCGACAGCCTAACACTGAAGCTTTCTTT. Translating gives CASSRQPNTEAFF. The variable domain in full, completed from reference TRBV2 and TRBJ1-1, reads EPEVTQTPSHQVTQMGQEVILRCVPISNHLYFYWYRQILGQKVEFLVSFYNNEISEKSEIFDDQFSVERPDGSNFTLKIRSTKLEDSAMYFCASSRQPNTEAFFGQGTRLTVV.

The V gene is TRBV5-5, the J gene TRBJ2-5; 7 bases agree with TRBD1. Trimming removed 4 bases from V and 2 bases from J; junction bases left unmatched: 8. CDR1 and CDR2 from the germline V gene are SGHKS and YYEKEE (reference sequence). This CDR3 has 15 residues. The CDR3 reads CASSRLTGEQETQYF. In nucleotides, the CDR3 is TGTGCCAGCAGCAGATTAACAGGGGAACAAGAGACCCAGTACTTC.

Only one count was recorded for this clone. The chain couples TRBV30 to TRBJ1-5; D gene ambiguous. The ends were cut back, 3 bases at V and 0 bases at J, with 9 bases in the middle. Germline V gene lookup returns CDR1 GTSNPN and CDR2 SVGIG (reference sequence). The CDR3 runs 14 residues. The CDR3 region is CAWRVPSSNQPQHF. CDR3 bases: TGTGCCTGGAGGGTACCCAGTAGCAATCAGCCCCAGCATTTT.

This clone has only a few counts. V and J are TRBV10-2 and TRBJ1-1; 8 bases are a match to TRBD1. The CDR3 consists of 16 residues. Germline V CDR1 and CDR2: WSHSY, SAAADI. The V and J ends lost 2 bases and 0 bases, in that order; junction bases with no gene match: 5. The chain's CDR3 is CASSERDRGVNTEAFF. The CDR3 DNA is TGCGCCAGCAGTGAGAGAGACAGGGGAGTGAACACTGAAGCTTTCTTT.

The chain employs TRBV5-4 and TRBJ2-5; D unresolved. V was shortened by 0 bases and J by 2 bases, with 8 bases between the two germline ends. The CDR3 covers 14 residues. Germline V lookup: CDR1 SGHNT, CDR2 YYREEE (reference sequence). The CDR3 region is CASSLGRQQETQYF. CDR3 DNA sequence: TGTGCCAGCAGCTTGGGCAGGCAGCAAGAGACCCAGTACTTC.

This clone showed up just a few times. The chain has TRBV6-2 or TRBV6-3 and TRBJ2-4, with TRBD1 matching 9 bases. CDR1 is MNHEY, CDR2 SVGEGT, per germline. V lost 5 bases to trimming and J lost 0 bases; unmatched junction nucleotides: 11. The CDR3 loop spans 18 amino acids. Here the CDR3 reads CASSRDRVLTVAKNIQYF. Written as DNA, the CDR3 is TGTGCCAGCAGTCGGGACAGGGTACTTACAGTAGCCAAAAACATTCAGTACTTC.

This chain links TRBV29-1 with TRBJ2-1, with 8 bases that match TRBD2. Germline V lookup: CDR1 SQVTM, CDR2 ANQGSEA. V trimming: 2 bases; J trimming: 5 bases; junction bases outside the gene matches: 8. CDR3 length equals 15 residues. CDR3 in amino acids: CSVELGGGRNNEQFF. CDR3 sequence (DNA): TGCAGCGTTGAACTAGGCGGGGGGCGAAACAATGAGCAGTTCTTC.

This rearrangement joins TRBV7-2 to TRBJ1-1; D unclear. V was cut by 2 bases and J by 11 bases, with 15 bases left in between. Germline values: CDR1 SGHTA, CDR2 FQGNSA. The CDR3 loop spans 13 amino acids. Written as DNA, the CDR3 is TGTGCCAGCAGCTTATCGGCCTTAGAGGGTGCTTTCTTT. Its translation: CASSLSALEGAFF.

The rearrangement joins TRBV9 to TRBJ1-2; D not certain. The germline CDR1 and CDR2 sequences are SGDLS and YYNGEE. There are 12 residues in the CDR3. The germline V and J ends were trimmed by 0 bases and 7 bases, with 7 bases remaining between them. CDR3 in amino acids: CASSVGWSGYTF. CDR3 nucleotides: TGTGCCAGCAGCGTAGGCTGGAGTGGCTACACCTTC.

This chain connects TRBV6-5 to TRBJ2-1; 7 bases fit TRBD2. This CDR3 spans 15 amino acids. Unmatched junction bases numbered 9, after V lost 6 bases and J lost 4 bases. Germline loops: CDR1 MNHEY, CDR2 SVGAGI. Here the CDR3 reads CASSDGASGYNEQFF. The CDR3 nucleotides read TGTGCCAGCAGCGACGGGGCTAGCGGTTACAATGAGCAGTTCTTC.

The genes are TRBV5-1 and TRBJ1-6, with TRBD1 matching 7 bases. CDR1 is SGHRS and CDR2 is YFSETQ in the germline V gene. J was trimmed by 9 bases and V by 4 bases; bases with no gene match: 7. The CDR3 runs to 14 residues. The CDR3 DNA sequence: TGCGCCAGCAGCGACGGACAGGTGACTTCACCCCTCCACTTT. This sequence encodes CASSDGQVTSPLHF.

This chain links TRBV24-1 with TRBJ1-6, with D perhaps TRBD1 (5 bases). This CDR3 comprises 14 residues. Germline CDR1 reads KGHDR; CDR2 reads SFDVKD. Trimming took 2 bases from V and 10 from J, leaving 11 bases between them. The CDR3 DNA follows: TGTGCCACCAGTGATTCACGGGACTCCTCACCCCTCCACTTT. Protein product: CATSDSRDSSPLHF.

V gene TRBV4-2 combines with J gene TRBJ1-5, with D perhaps matching TRBD1 (5 bases). The CDR3 spans 16 residues. V was shortened by 0 bases and J by 3 bases, with 12 bases between the two germline ends. The V gene's germline CDR1 is LGHNA and CDR2 YNFKEQ. CDR3 bases: TGTGCCAGCAGCCAAGATTGGCAGGGCCACAATCAGCCCCAGCATTTT. Protein sequence: CASSQDWQGHNQPQHF.

The chain joins TRBV5-6 to TRBJ2-3, with D possibly matching TRBD2 (6 bases). Germline V gives CDR1 SGHDT, CDR2 YYEEEE. The CDR3 covers 15 residues. Between the trimmed V and J ends, which lost 6 bases and 1 base, there was a span of 15 bases. CDR3 protein: CASTPLGGGTDTQYF. CDR3 nucleotides: TGTGCCAGCACGCCCCTAGGCGGGGGCACAGATACGCAGTATTTT.

The rearrangement joins TRBV7-9 to TRBJ1-4; D is unclear. Germline V CDR1 and CDR2: SEHNR, FQNEAQ (reference sequence). Trimming stripped 0 bases from V and 10 bases from J, with 9 bases between. This CDR3 has 13 amino acids. The CDR3: CASSLAGSGKLFF. Written as DNA, the CDR3 is TGTGCCAGCAGCTTAGCAGGCTCGGGAAAACTGTTTTTT.

This sequence joins TRBV6-5 and TRBJ1-1; D is possibly TRBD1 (5 bases). Germline V lookup: CDR1 MNHEY, CDR2 SVGAGI. V lost 5 bases and J lost 1, with 11 bases in between. The CDR3 extends over 14 amino acids. DNA of the CDR3: TGTGCCAGCAGTCGCAAGGGGAAGAACACTGAAGCTTTCTTT. This translates into CASSRKGKNTEAFF.

V and J are TRBV10-3 and TRBJ2-5; D perhaps matches TRBD1 (5 bases). With 3 bases removed from V and 4 bases from J, the gap between germline ends came to 9 bases. The CDR3 totals 13 residues. Looked up from germline, CDR1 is ENHRY and CDR2 is SYGVKD. CDR3 nucleotides: TGTGCCATCAGTGACGGCCAGGGAGAGACCCAGTACTTC. This translates into CAISDGQGETQYF.

In this sample, this clone turned up a few times. The chain links TRBV7-3 to TRBJ2-1; no reliable D call. V was pared by 4 bases and J by 8 bases, with 24 bases between. In germline, CDR1 is SGHTA, CDR2 FQGTGA. CDR3 length: 17 amino acids. The CDR3 region has the DNA TGTGCCAGCAGCTCTTTCGGCCCCCATAGCCCTCGGCATGAGCAGTTCTTC. This codes for CASSSFGPHSPRHEQFF.

Concerning this clone: No DNA is shown, since the ends of the CDR3 on it are uncertain; the CDR3 is the one TCRdb lists. The V call is TRBV21-1, the J call TRBJ1-3; TRBD1, the table's D call, lacks a check against the DNA. TRBV21-1 is flagged as a pseudogene. Both ends counted, the CDR3 spans 19 residues. CDR3 loop: CASSKVVGQGAGSGNTIYF.

This chain links TRBV29-1 with TRBJ1-2; possibly TRBD1 for D (5 bases). V was cut by 5 bases and J by 3 bases, with 19 bases left in between. Germline CDR1 reads SQVTM; CDR2 reads ANQGSEA. The CDR3 sequence is 15 residues long. CDR3 sequence: CSVLRGMGLDYGYTF. In nucleotides, the CDR3 is TGCAGCGTTCTAAGGGGAATGGGTCTGGACTATGGCTACACCTTC.

The rearrangement links TRBV9 to TRBJ2-5; 7 nucleotides agree with TRBD2. CDR1 and CDR2 (germline): SGDLS, YYNGEE. Trimming removed 4 bases from V and 5 bases from J; junction bases left unmatched: 8. The length of the CDR3 is 14 residues. In DNA form, the CDR3 reads TGTGCCAGCAGCCCCGCGGCGGGGGTGGAGACCCAGTACTTC. This sequence encodes CASSPAAGVETQYF. The full variable domain, completed using reference TRBV9 and TRBJ2-5, is DSGVTQTPKHLITATGQRVTLRCSPRSGDLSVYWYQQSLDQGLQFLIQYYNGEERAKGNILERFSAQQFPDLHSELNLSSLELGDSALYFCASSPAAGVETQYFGPGTRLLVL.